In this sample, the clone carrying this T cell receptor beta chain turned up a few times. Antigen unknown. TCRdb re-called the reads through MiXCR, storing one row per CDR3 protein. The sample consists of about half a million distinct CDR3 sequences, 30% to 40% of them appearing once. This sample is drawn from a study of T cell repertoires in cytomegalovirus infection. Looking at the study overall: The study used recently identified HLA-C-restricted and well-studied HLA-B-restricted CMV epitopes. It was the public TCR beta signatures that indicated both CMV infection and matching HLA type. Notes on the study in general: Adding up the frequency of public TCR beta families identified people who carried CMV plus the relevant HLA. Predominance within the ex vivo response was attributable to HLA-C-restricted CMV-specific TCR beta clonotypes.

The length of the CDR3 is 15 residues. The ends were cut back, 0 bases at V and 2 bases at J, with 8 bases in the middle. In germline, CDR1 is LGHDT, CDR2 YNNKEL (reference sequence). The chain recombines TRBV3-1 with TRBJ2-1; no clear D gene. The sample was cultured PBMCs, taken from culture after CMV antigen stimulation. The clonotype originates from a human donor in good health (CMV status not recorded). Some clones in this sample may be carry-over from other donors' samples. The CDR3 DNA reads TGTGCCAGCAGCCAAGATAACGAGCCCTACAATGAGCAGTTCTTC. It codes for CASSQDNEPYNEQFF.